Listed below are T cell receptor beta chains from one sample, sequenced in a study of T cell responses to AZD1222 COVID-19 vaccine. Repertoires were generated with immunoSEQ multiplex PCR, while TCRdb's copy carries only in-frame clones and drops some. The data hold approximately 150,000 clones, with roughly 88% observed a single time. The material sequenced was peripheral blood, taken 28 days after the second AZD1222 dose. These receptors originate from an adult who received the AZD1222 COVID-19 vaccine. Each CDR3 is given with its conserved first and last residue. Each record gives: D gene, V gene, clone size, J gene, CDR3 protein, CDR3 DNA. D genes are given only for firm matches. Clone size, where shown, is once, few, many, or a class for clones that have expanded.

D: NA; V: TRBV27; size: NA; J: TRBJ2-2; CDR3: CASRVWNTGELFF; DNA: TGTGCCAGCAGAGTCTGGAACACCGGGGAGCTGTTTTTT
D: NA; V: TRBV6-5; size: NA; J: TRBJ1-3; CDR3: CASSPAGTGNTIYF; DNA: TGTGCCAGCAGTCCCGCAGGAACTGGAAACACCATATATTTT
D: TRBD2; V: TRBV3-1/TRBV3-2; size: NA; J: TRBJ2-1; CDR3: CASSQLPGTRINEQFF; DNA: TGTGCCAGCAGCCAACTCCCCGGGACTAGAATCAATGAGCAGTTCTTC
D: TRBD2; V: TRBV5-1; size: NA; J: TRBJ2-3; CDR3: CASSLGLAGVSGADTQYF; DNA: TGCGCCAGCAGCTTGGGACTAGCGGGAGTATCGGGGGCGGATACGCAGTATTTT
D: NA; V: TRBV5-1; size: NA; J: TRBJ2-7; CDR3: CASSSSGGSYEQYF; DNA: TGCGCCAGCAGCTCGTCCGGGGGAAGCTACGAGCAGTACTTC
D: NA; V: TRBV14; size: NA; J: TRBJ2-5; CDR3: CASSQLRKGASRETQYF; DNA: TGTGCCAGCAGCCAATTGAGGAAAGGGGCAAGTCGAGAGACCCAGTACTTC
D: NA; V: TRBV27; size: once; J: TRBJ2-1; CDR3: CASTLGDSYNEQFF; DNA: TGTGCCAGCACCCTGGGGGACTCCTACAATGAGCAGTTCTTC
D: TRBD2; V: TRBV5-1; size: NA; J: TRBJ2-1; CDR3: CASSGGLANEQFF; DNA: TGCGCCAGCAGCGGGGGACTAGCGAATGAGCAGTTCTTC
D: TRBD2; V: TRBV7-3; size: NA; J: TRBJ2-5; CDR3: CASSRAGVGETQYF; DNA: TGTGCCAGCAGTCGAGCGGGAGTCGGTGAGACCCAGTACTTC
D: NA; V: TRBV7-9; size: NA; J: TRBJ1-1; CDR3: CASSYETNTEAFF; DNA: TGTGCCAGCAGCTATGAAACGAACACTGAAGCTTTCTTT
D: NA; V: TRBV7-9; size: once; J: TRBJ1-4; CDR3: CASSLSAGQGDEKLFF; DNA: TGTGCCAGCAGCTTAAGCGCTGGGCAGGGCGATGAAAAACTGTTTTTT
D: TRBD2; V: TRBV5-8; size: NA; J: TRBJ2-5; CDR3: CASSLEGLAGLYPYF; DNA: TGTGCCAGCAGCTTGGAAGGACTAGCGGGTCTTTACCCGTACTTC
D: NA; V: TRBV6-2/TRBV6-3; size: NA; J: TRBJ2-5; CDR3: CASSYSVETQYF; DNA: TGTGCCAGCAGTTACTCGGTAGAGACCCAGTACTTC
D: NA; V: TRBV27; size: NA; J: TRBJ2-1; CDR3: CASSLKGRTLYNEQFF; DNA: TGTGCCAGCAGTTTAAAGGGACGGACACTCTACAATGAGCAGTTCTTC
D: TRBD1; V: TRBV5-1; size: NA; J: TRBJ2-5; CDR3: CASSIGQVQETQYF; DNA: TGCGCCAGCAGCATCGGACAGGTCCAAGAGACCCAGTACTTC
D: TRBD1; V: TRBV7-8; size: once; J: TRBJ1-5; CDR3: CASSLRQGQNQPQHF; DNA: TGTGCCAGCAGCCTCAGACAGGGACAAAATCAGCCCCAGCATTTT
D: NA; V: TRBV11-2; size: once; J: TRBJ2-4; CDR3: CASSLVPSGNIQYF; DNA: TGTGCCAGCAGCTTGGTCCCATCGGGAAACATTCAGTACTTC
D: NA; V: TRBV7-9; size: NA; J: TRBJ1-1; CDR3: CASSLGGDDKAFF; DNA: TGTGCCAGCAGCTTAGGAGGGGACGACAAGGCTTTCTTT
D: NA; V: TRBV5-1; size: once; J: TRBJ2-7; CDR3: CASSLEGRPSYEQYF; DNA: TGCGCCAGCAGCTTGGAAGGACGGCCGTCCTACGAGCAGTACTTC
D: NA; V: TRBV30; size: NA; J: TRBJ1-2; CDR3: CAWSVAQIGGYTF; DNA: TGTGCCTGGAGTGTAGCTCAGATTGGTGGCTACACCTTC
D: NA; V: TRBV29-1; size: NA; J: TRBJ1-2; CDR3: CSVARDPANYGYTF; DNA: TGCAGCGTAGCCAGGGACCCCGCAAACTATGGCTACACCTTC
D: TRBD2; V: TRBV6-4; size: NA; J: TRBJ2-1; CDR3: CASSDYYDKVIAGGPGNEQFF; DNA: TGTGCCAGCAGTGACTACTACGACAAAGTAATAGCGGGAGGGCCCGGCAATGAGCAGTTCTTC
D: NA; V: TRBV11-1; size: NA; J: TRBJ2-1; CDR3: CASSLGGRSEQFF; DNA: TGTGCCAGCAGCTTGGGGGGTCGGTCAGAGCAGTTCTTC
D: NA; V: TRBV12-5; size: NA; J: TRBJ2-3; CDR3: CASGSHRATDTQYF; DNA: TGTGCTAGTGGTTCTCATCGGGCCACAGATACGCAGTATTTT
D: NA; V: TRBV5-1; size: NA; J: TRBJ1-1; CDR3: CASRSRTLGTEAFF; DNA: TGCGCCAGCCGTTCAAGGACCCTAGGCACTGAAGCTTTCTTT
D: NA; V: TRBV5-1; size: NA; J: TRBJ1-1; CDR3: CASSPPWNTEAFF; DNA: TGCGCCAGCAGCCCACCCTGGAACACTGAAGCTTTCTTT
D: NA; V: TRBV20-1; size: NA; J: TRBJ1-2; CDR3: CSAGVRDGYTF; DNA: TGCAGTGCTGGGGTACGGGATGGCTACACCTTC
D: NA; V: TRBV28; size: NA; J: TRBJ1-2; CDR3: CASRLPLNYGYTF; DNA: TGTGCCAGCAGGTTACCCTTGAACTATGGCTACACCTTC
D: NA; V: TRBV11-1; size: once; J: TRBJ2-1; CDR3: CASSLVPSEQFF; DNA: TGTGCCAGCAGCTTAGTTCCATCTGAGCAGTTCTTC
D: NA; V: TRBV7-2; size: NA; J: TRBJ1-3; CDR3: CASSLVGGPGNTIYF; DNA: TGTGCCAGCAGCTTAGTGGGGGGGCCGGGAAACACCATATATTTT
D: NA; V: TRBV9; size: NA; J: TRBJ2-3; CDR3: CASSASKDTQYF; DNA: TGTGCCAGCAGCGCGAGCAAAGATACGCAGTATTTT
D: NA; V: TRBV14; size: NA; J: TRBJ2-7; CDR3: CASSQDRWEQYF; DNA: TGTGCCAGCAGCCAAGATCGTTGGGAGCAGTACTTC
D: NA; V: TRBV25-1; size: NA; J: TRBJ1-5; CDR3: CASSELRGGMDDQPQHF; DNA: TGTGCCAGCAGTGAACTAAGAGGGGGGATGGACGATCAGCCCCAGCATTTT
D: NA; V: TRBV18; size: once; J: TRBJ2-3; CDR3: CASSPPGRSTDTQYF; DNA: TGTGCCAGCTCACCACCGGGCAGGTCTACAGATACGCAGTATTTT
D: NA; V: TRBV6-6; size: NA; J: TRBJ2-1; CDR3: CASSYSSYNEQFF; DNA: TGTGCCAGCAGTTACTCGTCCTACAATGAGCAGTTCTTC
D: NA; V: TRBV19; size: NA; J: TRBJ1-1; CDR3: CASSIDLQGRNTEAFF; DNA: TGTGCCAGTAGTATAGATCTTCAGGGTAGGAACACTGAAGCTTTCTTT
D: TRBD1; V: TRBV6-5; size: NA; J: TRBJ1-5; CDR3: CASRSGQANQPQHF; DNA: TGTGCCAGCAGATCCGGACAGGCCAATCAGCCCCAGCATTTT